This T cell receptor (beta chain) was retrieved from a study of vaccination and CD4 T cells after COVID-19. Across the study: The interval from dose two to post-vaccine sampling had a median of about 72 days, and it ranged from 14 to 241.

Germline CDR1 SGHNT, CDR2 YENEEA. The V and J ends lost 5 bases and 6 bases respectively, with 11 bases between them. There are 14 residues in the CDR3. Details on this clonotype: The antigen is not known.

Treatment indicated: approximately 9-day PBMC culture with coronavirus spike peptide pools or control peptides (ViraFEST assay). After being plated at under 2.5 million per well, PBMCs were cultured with 9.5 to 10 IU/ml IL-2 and roughly 10 ug/ml peptide pools. The authors isolated CD4+ T cells by negative selection after about 10 days of culture. Cultured CD4+ T-cell DNA underwent Oncomine TCR Beta short-read sequencing. Using the QIAamp micro DNA kit, genomic DNA was extracted from the CD4+ T cells that had been cultured. TCRdb itself ran the PCR reads through MiXCR, one entry per CDR3 protein. Of fewer than 25,000 distinct CDR3 sequences detected, roughly 49% appear once; the ten largest clones hold around 3.6%.

Input material: CD4+ T cells from blood, cultured in vitro. V is TRBV11-3 and J is TRBJ1-6; D remains unclear. The TCR sequence derives from a human donor who had recovered from COVID-19. Here the CDR3 reads CASSPAAINSPLHF. As DNA, the CDR3 is TGTGCCAGCAGCCCAGCAGCGATTAATTCACCCCTCCACTTT.